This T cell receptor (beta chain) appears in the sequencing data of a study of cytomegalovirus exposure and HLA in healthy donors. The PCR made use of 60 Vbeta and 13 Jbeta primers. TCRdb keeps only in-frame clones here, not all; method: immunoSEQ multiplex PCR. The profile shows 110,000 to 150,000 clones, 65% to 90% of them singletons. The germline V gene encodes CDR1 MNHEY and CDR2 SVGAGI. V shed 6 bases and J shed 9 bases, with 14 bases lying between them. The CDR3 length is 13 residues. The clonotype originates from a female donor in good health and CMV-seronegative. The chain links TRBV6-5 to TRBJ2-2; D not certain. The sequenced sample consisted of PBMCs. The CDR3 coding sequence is TGTGCCAGCAGCCTCAACAGTGGTTGGGAGCTGTTTTTT. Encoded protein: CASSLNSGWELFF.